This T cell receptor (beta chain) comes out of a study of cytomegalovirus exposure and HLA in healthy donors. Overall study: Within the Caucasian-associated ancestry cluster were about 81% of the roughly 400 genotyped donors.

Whole-study results and caveats: Most of the CMV-associated TCR beta chains (in a later analysis) appeared to be HLA-restricted.

Trimming took off 1 base at V and 7 bases at J, with 5 bases between the two ends. Germline V gives CDR1 LNHNV, CDR2 YYDKDF (reference sequence). This CDR3 is 11 amino acids long. 60 Vbeta and 13 Jbeta primers were used in PCR. Generated by immunoSEQ multiplex PCR, the TCRdb table keeps only in-frame clones and is missing some. The repertoire holds around 150,000 clones, 65% to 85% seen once, with 7% in the top ten. To note about this clone: Its target is unknown.

The chain is built from TRBV15 and TRBJ2-7; unclear D gene. Sequenced sample: PBMCs. The source of this sequence is a woman in her twenties or thirties in good health and CMV-seropositive. The CDR3, as DNA: TGTGCCACCAGCAGAGCTACGGAGCAGTACTTC. Encoded protein: CATSRATEQYF.